This entry lists 27 T cell receptor beta chains sequenced from one sample in a study of T cells after yellow fever vaccination. TCRdb independently ran MiXCR on the 5' RACE reads; one entry per CDR3 protein. This table has hundreds of thousands of distinct CDR3 sequences, roughly 14% appearing once. The sample here was PBMCs, taken on the day of the yellow fever booster vaccination. The receptors were sampled from a man aged 30 to 39 who received the YFV17D yellow fever vaccine.

V usage is TRBV20-1 and J usage is TRBJ2-1; 13 bases line up with TRBD2. The CDR3 contains 13 residues. The germline gives CDR1 DFQATT, CDR2 SNEGSKA (reference sequence). V shed 2 bases, J shed 13 bases, and the junction held 5 bases outside the gene matches. CDR3 region: CSARRTSGRDQFF. In DNA form, the CDR3 reads TGCAGTGCTAGAAGGACTAGCGGGAGAGACCAGTTCTTC.

The rearrangement joins TRBV4-1 to TRBJ2-2, with D possibly matching TRBD2 (5 bases). Trimming cost V 3 bases and J 5 bases, with 10 bases left between them. Germline values: CDR1 MGHRA, CDR2 YSYEKL. This CDR3 has 14 amino acids. Here the CDR3 DNA reads TGCGCCAGCAGCCAGTTGCCGGGGACCGGGGAGCTGTTTTTT. It codes for CASSQLPGTGELFF.

As to this clonotype: Because the CDR3 is missing its conserved closing phenylalanine or tryptophan, this is likely a read error. V gene TRBV29-1 combines with J gene TRBJ2-1, with D unresolved. The V gene's germline CDR1 is SQVTM and CDR2 ANQGSEA. The CDR3 is made up of 13 amino acids. Trimming cost V 4 bases and J 0 bases, with 7 bases left between them. CDR3 DNA sequence: TGCAGCGTTGGCATGAGCTCCTACAATGAGCAGTTCTCC. This encodes CSVGMSSYNEQFS.

A few counts support this clonotype. The rearrangement uses TRBV4-3 and TRBJ1-4; no reliable D call. The CDR3 covers 16 residues. Per the germline V gene, CDR1 is LGHNA and CDR2 is YSLEER. The V and J ends lost 5 bases and 3 bases respectively, with 16 bases between them. For the CDR3, the DNA is TGCGCCAGCAGCGAGACTCTTACTGGAGCTAATGAAAAACTGTTTTTT. Translation gives CASSETLTGANEKLFF.

Remarks on this clonotype: A much more abundant neighbour one base away suggests this may be a read error. This chain connects TRBV7-2 to TRBJ2-7; no clear D. CDR1 and CDR2 (germline): SGHTA, FQGNSA. The CDR3 is 11 amino acids. Between the trimmed V and J ends, which lost 5 bases and 3 bases, there was a span of 5 bases. CDR3 in amino acids: CASSIFYEQYF. DNA of the CDR3: TGTGCCAGCAGCATCTTCTACGAGCAGTACTTC.

This clonotype was seen many times. The J gene is TRBJ2-2, the V gene TRBV12-3 or TRBV12-4, with D tentatively TRBD1 or TRBD2 (5 bases each). The CDR3 spans 14 residues. The CDR3 bases are TGTGCTCAGGGTCGGGGCGCGAACACCGGGGAGCTGTTTTTT. This encodes CAQGRGANTGELFF.

This clonotype was observed at least ten times. The chain combines TRBV7-8 with TRBJ2-1; no clear D gene. Per germline, CDR1 SGHVS and CDR2 FQNEAQ. The V and J ends lost 2 bases and 4 bases respectively, with 21 bases between them. This CDR3 comprises 18 residues. The CDR3 region has the DNA TGTGCCAGCAGCTTACCCCCCGTAGTTCCCGCCGGATACAATGAGCAGTTCTTC. Translation gives CASSLPPVVPAGYNEQFF.

Only a few counts were recorded for this clonotype. This rearrangement joins TRBV20-1 to TRBJ1-5; D is undetermined. Trimming left V 3 bases short and J 5 bases short, with 20 bases between. Germline CDR1 and CDR2: DFQATT and SNEGSKA (reference sequence). CDR3 size: 16 residues. CDR3 sequence reads: CSASPPEGWSDQPQHF. Written as DNA, the CDR3 is TGCAGTGCTAGTCCCCCTGAAGGGTGGTCAGATCAGCCCCAGCATTTT.

This rearrangement joins TRBV3-1 to TRBJ2-7, with TRBD2 matching over 9 bases. V gave up 2 bases and J gave up 3 bases; unmatched junction bases: 2. CDR3 length: 14 residues. Germline lookup yields CDR1 LGHDT and CDR2 YNNKEL (reference sequence). CDR3 nucleotides: TGTGCCAGCAGCCAAACGACTAGCGGCTACGAGCAGTACTTC. This encodes CASSQTTSGYEQYF.

This clonotype was seen a few times. The chain carries TRBV5-4 and TRBJ2-1; TRBD2 aligns across 9 bases. Germline V lookup: CDR1 SGHNT, CDR2 YYREEE (reference sequence). The CDR3 is 15 residues long. V shed 0 bases and J 9 bases; nucleotides not matched to a gene: 7. CDR3 sequence: CASSLGSGGEVEQFF. The DNA of the CDR3 is TGTGCCAGCAGCTTGGGTAGCGGGGGCGAGGTTGAGCAGTTCTTC. Full variable domain (rest looked up from reference TRBV5-4 and TRBJ2-1): ETGVTQSPTHLIKTRGQQVTLRCSSQSGHNTVSWYQQALGQGPQFIFQYYREEENGRGNFPPRFSGLQFPNYSSELNVNALELDDSALYLCASSLGSGGEVEQFFGPGTRLTVL.

The rearrangement uses TRBV20-1 and TRBJ2-5; TRBD1 might be the D (6 bases). Trimming removed 1 base from V and 9 bases from J, with 12 bases in between. This CDR3 spans 12 amino acids. The germline V gene encodes CDR1 DFQATT and CDR2 SNEGSKA (reference sequence). Here the CDR3 reads CSARGTGNPQYF. DNA of the CDR3: TGCAGTGCTAGAGGTACAGGGAATCCCCAGTACTTC.

This clonotype was counted only a few times. This chain joins TRBV7-2 and TRBJ2-5; 7 bases map to TRBD2. The CDR3 totals 17 residues. J lost 5 bases, V lost 5 bases, and 17 bases had no gene match. Germline V lookup: CDR1 SGHTA, CDR2 FQGNSA. The CDR3 loop reads CASSPQGRAGRSETQYF. The CDR3 nucleotides are TGTGCCAGCAGCCCCCAGGGACGAGCGGGGAGAAGCGAGACCCAGTACTTC.

This clonotype has a handful of counts. This chain joins TRBV15 and TRBJ2-3, with 9 positions matching TRBD1. Germline V gives CDR1 LNHNV, CDR2 YYDKDF (reference sequence). With V trimmed by 4 bases and J by 6 bases, 5 bases remained unmatched. The CDR3 is 14 residues long. This chain's CDR3 is CATSTRQGDDTQYF. The CDR3 nucleotides are TGTGCCACCAGCACCCGACAGGGGGACGATACGCAGTATTTT.

Only a few counts were recorded for this clonotype. This chain uses TRBV9 with TRBJ2-7; 9 bases fit TRBD2. Trimming cost V 3 bases and J 2 bases; bases outside gene matches: 3. The CDR3 covers 14 residues. Germline assignment: CDR1 SGDLS and CDR2 YYNGEE. CDR3 loop: CASSGTSAPYEQYF. For the CDR3, the DNA is TGTGCCAGCAGCGGGACTAGCGCACCCTACGAGCAGTACTTC.

The chain uses TRBV10-2 and TRBJ1-2, with D possibly being TRBD1 (5 bases). Germline loops: CDR1 WSHSY, CDR2 SAAADI. The CDR3 spans 13 residues. Trimming shortened V by 2 bases and J by 8 bases, and 12 bases separated the two germline ends. CDR3 sequence reads: CASSEQGPGGYTF. The DNA for the CDR3 is TGCGCCAGCAGTGAGCAGGGACCGGGGGGCTACACCTTC.

In its sample, this clonotype was seen a few times. The gene calls are TRBV25-1 and TRBJ1-1, with D perhaps matching TRBD1 (5 bases). CDR1 is MGHDK, CDR2 SYGVNS, per germline. The CDR3 contains 15 residues. V lost 2 bases to trimming and J lost 7 bases, with 17 bases between them. CDR3 DNA sequence: TGTGCCAGCAGTGAAGGTGGGGCAAGTATACTTGAAGCTTTCTTT. Translation gives CASSEGGASILEAFF.

This clonotype was counted between two and nine times. The chain combines TRBV9 with TRBJ2-1, with 7 bases fitting TRBD1. Trimming took 3 bases from V and 8 from J; bases not matched to a gene: 8. The germline CDR1 and CDR2 sequences are SGDLS and YYNGEE. The CDR3 runs 14 residues. CDR3 protein: CASSAGQAAHEQFF. CDR3 nucleotides: TGTGCCAGCAGCGCTGGACAGGCAGCACATGAGCAGTTCTTC.

This clonotype showed up just a few times. This chain connects TRBV7-2 to TRBJ1-2; D call uncertain. The CDR3 covers 12 residues. The germline V gene encodes CDR1 SGHTA and CDR2 FQGNSA. V gave up 2 bases and J gave up 14 bases, with 15 bases separating them. CDR3 region: CASSLTGRGLTF. CDR3 DNA: TGTGCCAGCAGCTTAACCGGACGAGGATTAACCTTC.

This clonotype has a count of ten or more. The CDR3 nucleotides are TGTGCCAGCAGTTACTCCGTTTCGGCTAGCGGGAGGGCCGGGGAGCAGTACTTC. It encodes CASSYSVSASGRAGEQYF. The chain links TRBV6-5 to TRBJ2-7; 12 bases map to TRBD2. The CDR3 spans 18 residues. The V gene end was trimmed by 0 bases and the J gene end by 7 bases; junction bases not matched to a gene: 13. CDR1 and CDR2 (germline): MNHEY, SVGAGI.

The V gene is TRBV12-3 or TRBV12-4, the J gene TRBJ1-2, with unresolved D. This CDR3 is built from 13 residues. V shed 7 bases and J shed 3 bases, with 12 bases lying between them. The CDR3 region has the DNA TGTGCCAGCAACCAGCAGCTCCACTATGGCTACACCTTC. Translating it yields CASNQQLHYGYTF.

This clonotype has just a few counts. The J gene is TRBJ2-5, the V gene TRBV5-1, with 7 bases identical to TRBD1. Germline CDR1 and CDR2: SGHRS and YFSETQ. CDR3 length equals 14 residues. V trimming: 0 bases; J trimming: 5 bases; junction bases outside the gene matches: 4. This CDR3 is CASSLGQGYETQYF. CDR3 coding DNA: TGCGCCAGCAGCTTGGGACAGGGCTACGAGACCCAGTACTTC.

This clonotype came up once. A read error may produce the germline difference seen at one junction end. The chain carries TRBV3-1 and TRBJ2-3; D may be TRBD2 (5 bases). The CDR3 runs to 14 residues. Per the germline V gene, CDR1 is LGHDT and CDR2 is YNNKEL (reference sequence). The CDR3 coding sequence is TGTGCCAGCAGCACCCGAGGAGGCACAGATACGCCGTATTTT. This sequence encodes CASSTRGGTDTPYF.

The chain has TRBV6-1 and TRBJ2-3, with unresolved D. V lost 3 bases and J 1 base, leaving 17 bases between the germline ends. Germline V lookup: CDR1 MNHNS, CDR2 SASEGT. The length of the CDR3 is 17 residues. CDR3 residues: CASSDTLVGWGTDTQYF. The CDR3 DNA follows: TGTGCCAGCAGTGACACTCTAGTAGGATGGGGCACAGATACGCAGTATTTT.

This clonotype was detected a few times. The chain links TRBV19 to TRBJ2-7; D is unclear. Trimming left V 6 bases short and J 2 bases short, with 11 bases between. This CDR3 has 13 residues. The germline CDR1 and CDR2 sequences are LNHDA and SQIVND (reference sequence). CDR3 region: CASSAVHPYEQYF. CDR3 coding DNA: TGTGCCAGTAGCGCAGTCCACCCCTACGAGCAGTACTTC.

This clonotype has more than one count but fewer than ten. The rearrangement joins TRBV28 to TRBJ1-6, with 8 bases identical to TRBD1. Germline loops: CDR1 MDHEN, CDR2 SYDVKM. The CDR3 loop spans 15 amino acids. J gave up 10 bases and V 6 bases, and 11 bases lay outside the gene matches. This CDR3 is CASSPYRGSGSPLHF. The CDR3 coding sequence is TGTGCCAGCAGCCCCTACAGGGGGAGTGGGTCACCCCTCCACTTT.

This clonotype came up a few times. The V gene is TRBV9, the J gene TRBJ1-1; D is unclear. Germline assignment: CDR1 SGDLS and CDR2 YYNGEE. Trimming pared 0 bases from V and 11 bases from J, leaving 8 bases between. CDR3 size: 11 residues. The CDR3 loop is CASSVGVDAFF. In nucleotides, the CDR3 is TGTGCCAGCAGCGTAGGAGTTGATGCTTTCTTT. The complete variable domain, with remaining parts taken from reference TRBV9 and TRBJ1-1, reads DSGVTQTPKHLITATGQRVTLRCSPRSGDLSVYWYQQSLDQGLQFLIQYYNGEERAKGNILERFSAQQFPDLHSELNLSSLELGDSALYFCASSVGVDAFFGQGTRLTVV.

This clonotype was observed many times. V usage is TRBV2 and J usage is TRBJ2-1, with TRBD2 identical over 11 bases. This CDR3 is 17 amino acids long. Germline V gene lookup returns CDR1 SNHLY and CDR2 FYNNEI. V lost 8 bases to trimming and J lost 1 base; unmatched junction nucleotides: 10. The CDR3 nucleotides are TGTGCCAGCCACTGGGCTAGCGGGAGGTTGTCCTACAATGAGCAGTTCTTC. Translating gives CASHWASGRLSYNEQFF.